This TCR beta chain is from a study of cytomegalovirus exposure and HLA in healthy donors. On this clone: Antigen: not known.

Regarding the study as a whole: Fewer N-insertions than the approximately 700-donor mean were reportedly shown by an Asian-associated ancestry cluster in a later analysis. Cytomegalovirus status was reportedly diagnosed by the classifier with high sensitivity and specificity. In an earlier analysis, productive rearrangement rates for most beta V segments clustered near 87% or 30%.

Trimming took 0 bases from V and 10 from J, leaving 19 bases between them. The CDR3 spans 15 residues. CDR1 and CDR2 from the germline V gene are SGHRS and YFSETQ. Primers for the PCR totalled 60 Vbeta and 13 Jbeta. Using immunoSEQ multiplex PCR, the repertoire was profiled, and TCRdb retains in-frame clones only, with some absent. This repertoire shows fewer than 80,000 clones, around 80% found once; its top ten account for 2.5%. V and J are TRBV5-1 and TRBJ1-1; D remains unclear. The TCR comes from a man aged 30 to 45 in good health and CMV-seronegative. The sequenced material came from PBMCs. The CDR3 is CASSLGDRTPGGAFF. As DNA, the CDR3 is TGCGCCAGCAGCTTGGGGGATAGGACCCCCGGAGGAGCTTTCTTT.